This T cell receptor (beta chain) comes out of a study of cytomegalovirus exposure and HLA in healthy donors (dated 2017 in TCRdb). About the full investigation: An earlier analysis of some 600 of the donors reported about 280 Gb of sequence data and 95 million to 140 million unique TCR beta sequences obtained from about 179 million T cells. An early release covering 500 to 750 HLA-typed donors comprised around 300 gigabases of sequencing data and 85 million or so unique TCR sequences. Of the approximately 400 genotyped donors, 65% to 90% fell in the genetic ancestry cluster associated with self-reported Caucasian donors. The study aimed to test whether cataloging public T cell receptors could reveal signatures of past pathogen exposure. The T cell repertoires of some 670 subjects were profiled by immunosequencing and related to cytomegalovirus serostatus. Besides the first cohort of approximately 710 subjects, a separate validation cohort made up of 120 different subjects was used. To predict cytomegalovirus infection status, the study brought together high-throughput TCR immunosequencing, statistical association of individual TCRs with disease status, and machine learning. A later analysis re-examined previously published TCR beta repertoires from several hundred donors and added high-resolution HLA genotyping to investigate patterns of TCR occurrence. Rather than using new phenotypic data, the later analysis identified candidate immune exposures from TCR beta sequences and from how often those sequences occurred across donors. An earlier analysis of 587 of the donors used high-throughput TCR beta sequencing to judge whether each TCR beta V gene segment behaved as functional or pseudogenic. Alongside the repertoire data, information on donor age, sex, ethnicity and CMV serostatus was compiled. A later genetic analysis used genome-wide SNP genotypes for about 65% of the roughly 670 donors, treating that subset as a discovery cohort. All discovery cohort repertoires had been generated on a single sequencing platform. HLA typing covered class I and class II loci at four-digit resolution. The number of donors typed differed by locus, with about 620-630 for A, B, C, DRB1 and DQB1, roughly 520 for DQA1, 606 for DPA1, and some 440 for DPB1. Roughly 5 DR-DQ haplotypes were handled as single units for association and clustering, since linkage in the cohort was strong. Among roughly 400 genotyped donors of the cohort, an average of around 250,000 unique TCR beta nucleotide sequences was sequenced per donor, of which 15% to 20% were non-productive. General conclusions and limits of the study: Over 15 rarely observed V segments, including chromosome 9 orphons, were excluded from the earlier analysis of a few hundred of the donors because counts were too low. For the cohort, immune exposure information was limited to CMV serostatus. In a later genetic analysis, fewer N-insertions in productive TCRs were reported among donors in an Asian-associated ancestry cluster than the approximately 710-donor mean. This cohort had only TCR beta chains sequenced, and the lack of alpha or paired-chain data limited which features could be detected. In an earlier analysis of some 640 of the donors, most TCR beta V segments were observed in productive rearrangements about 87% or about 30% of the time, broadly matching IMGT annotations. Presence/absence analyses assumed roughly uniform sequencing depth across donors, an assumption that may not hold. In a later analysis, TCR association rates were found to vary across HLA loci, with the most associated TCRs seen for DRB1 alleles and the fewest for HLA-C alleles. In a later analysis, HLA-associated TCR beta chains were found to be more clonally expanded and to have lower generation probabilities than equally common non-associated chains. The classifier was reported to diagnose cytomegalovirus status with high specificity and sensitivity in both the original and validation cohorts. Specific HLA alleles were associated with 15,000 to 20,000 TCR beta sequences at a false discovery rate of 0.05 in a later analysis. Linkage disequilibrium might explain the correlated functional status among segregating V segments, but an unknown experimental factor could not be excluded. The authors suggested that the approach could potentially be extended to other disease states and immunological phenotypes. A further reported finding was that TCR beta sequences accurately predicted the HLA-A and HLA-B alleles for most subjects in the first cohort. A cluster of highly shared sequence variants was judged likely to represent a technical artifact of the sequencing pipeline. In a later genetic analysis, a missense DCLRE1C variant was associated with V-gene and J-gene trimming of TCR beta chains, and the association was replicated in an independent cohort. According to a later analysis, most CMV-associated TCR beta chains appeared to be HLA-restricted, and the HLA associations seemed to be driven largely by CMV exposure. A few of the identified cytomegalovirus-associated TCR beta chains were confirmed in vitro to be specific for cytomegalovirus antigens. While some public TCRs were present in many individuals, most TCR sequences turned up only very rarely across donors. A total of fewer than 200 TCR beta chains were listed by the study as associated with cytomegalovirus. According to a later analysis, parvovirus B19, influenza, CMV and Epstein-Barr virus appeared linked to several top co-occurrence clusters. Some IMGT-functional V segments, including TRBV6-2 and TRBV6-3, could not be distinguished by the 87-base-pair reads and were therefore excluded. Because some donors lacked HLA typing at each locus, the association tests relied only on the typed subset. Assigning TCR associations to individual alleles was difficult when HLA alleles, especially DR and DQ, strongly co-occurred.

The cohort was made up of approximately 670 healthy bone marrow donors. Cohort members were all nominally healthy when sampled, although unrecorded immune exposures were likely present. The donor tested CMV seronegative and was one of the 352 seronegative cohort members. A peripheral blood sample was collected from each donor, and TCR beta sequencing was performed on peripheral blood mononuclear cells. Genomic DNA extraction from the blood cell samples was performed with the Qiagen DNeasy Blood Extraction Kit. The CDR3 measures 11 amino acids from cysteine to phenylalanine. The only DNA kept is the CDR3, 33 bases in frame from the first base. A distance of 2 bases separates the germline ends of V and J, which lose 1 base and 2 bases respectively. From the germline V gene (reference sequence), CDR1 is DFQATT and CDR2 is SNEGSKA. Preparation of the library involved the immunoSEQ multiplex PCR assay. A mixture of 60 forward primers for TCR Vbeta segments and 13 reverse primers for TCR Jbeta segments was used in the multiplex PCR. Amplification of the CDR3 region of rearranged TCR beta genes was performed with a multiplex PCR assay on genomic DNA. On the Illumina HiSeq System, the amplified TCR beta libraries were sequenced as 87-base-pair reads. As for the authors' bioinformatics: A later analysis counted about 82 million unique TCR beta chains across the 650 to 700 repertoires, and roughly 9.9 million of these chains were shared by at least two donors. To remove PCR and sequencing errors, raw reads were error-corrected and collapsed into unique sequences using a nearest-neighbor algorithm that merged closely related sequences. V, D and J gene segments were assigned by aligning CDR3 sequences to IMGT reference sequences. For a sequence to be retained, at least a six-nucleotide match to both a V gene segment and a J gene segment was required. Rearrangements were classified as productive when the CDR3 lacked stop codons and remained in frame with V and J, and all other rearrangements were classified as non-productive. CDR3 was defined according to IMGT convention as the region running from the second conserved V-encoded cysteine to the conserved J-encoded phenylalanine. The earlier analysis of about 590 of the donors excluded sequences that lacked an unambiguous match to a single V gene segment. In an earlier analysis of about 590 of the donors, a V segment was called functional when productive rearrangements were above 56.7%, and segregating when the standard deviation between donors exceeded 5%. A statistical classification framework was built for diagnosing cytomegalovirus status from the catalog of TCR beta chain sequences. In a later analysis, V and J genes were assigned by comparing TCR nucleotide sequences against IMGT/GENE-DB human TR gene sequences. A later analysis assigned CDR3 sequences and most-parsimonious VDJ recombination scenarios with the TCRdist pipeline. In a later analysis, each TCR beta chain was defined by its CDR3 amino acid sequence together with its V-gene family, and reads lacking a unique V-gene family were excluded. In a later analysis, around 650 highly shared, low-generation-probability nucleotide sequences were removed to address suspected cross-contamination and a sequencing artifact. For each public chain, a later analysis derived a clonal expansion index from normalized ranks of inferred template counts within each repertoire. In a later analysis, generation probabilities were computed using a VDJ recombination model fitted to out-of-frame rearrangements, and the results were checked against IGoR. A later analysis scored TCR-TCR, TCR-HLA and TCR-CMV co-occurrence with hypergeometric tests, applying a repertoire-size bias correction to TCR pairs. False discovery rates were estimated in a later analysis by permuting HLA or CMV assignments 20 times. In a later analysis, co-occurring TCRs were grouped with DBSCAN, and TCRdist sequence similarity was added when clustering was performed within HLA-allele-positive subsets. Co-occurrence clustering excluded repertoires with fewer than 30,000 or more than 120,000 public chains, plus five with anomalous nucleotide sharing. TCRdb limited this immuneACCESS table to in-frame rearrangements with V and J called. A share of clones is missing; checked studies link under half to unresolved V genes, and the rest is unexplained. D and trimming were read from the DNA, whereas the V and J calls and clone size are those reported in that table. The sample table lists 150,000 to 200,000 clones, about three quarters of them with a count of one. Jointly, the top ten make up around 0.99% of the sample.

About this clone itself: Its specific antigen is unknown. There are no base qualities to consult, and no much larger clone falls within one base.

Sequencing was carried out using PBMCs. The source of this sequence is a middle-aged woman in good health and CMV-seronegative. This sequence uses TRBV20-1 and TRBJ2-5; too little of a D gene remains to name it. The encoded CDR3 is CSARAQETQYF. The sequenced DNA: TGCAGTGCTAGAGCTCAAGAGACCCAGTACTTC.